The subject of this entry is one T cell receptor beta chain. The antigen remains unidentified. Trimming took off 9 bases at V and 3 bases at J, with 15 bases between the two ends. Germline-derived CDR1 and CDR2 are MNHEY and SMNVEV (reference sequence). The length of the CDR3 is 13 residues. Amplification of TCR beta CDR3 regions used RNA as the template. The primer set for the first-round RT-PCR of the TCR CDR3 was HTBI. TCRdb reprocessed the multiplex PCR reads via MiXCR and lists one record per CDR3 protein. The data contain about 560,000 distinct CDR3 sequences, around 15% of them singletons. This sample holds PBMCs from roughly 10 ml fresh peripheral blood. This sample was taken from a study of T cells in Graves' hyperthyroidism and ophthalmopathy. Overall study findings and caveats: Most thyroid clonotypes that were expanded above 0.001 also turned up in blood.

The J gene is TRBJ2-7, the V gene TRBV27; D is unresolved. Sequences were obtained from blood. This clonotype originated in a woman in her forties with Graves' hyperthyroidism. The DNA for the CDR3 is TGTGCCAGTAGTGAACAAAACCACTACGAGCAGTACTTC. Translated: CASSEQNHYEQYF.